The clone carrying this T cell receptor (beta chain) was detected ten times or more. CDR1 is SGHRS and CDR2 is YFSETQ in the germline V gene. Germline trimming cut 3 bases from V and 4 bases from J; bases unmatched to any gene: 8. This CDR3 is built from 16 residues. TCRdb recomputed calls from the 5' RACE reads with MiXCR, one row per CDR3 protein. The repertoire holds under 70,000 distinct CDR3 sequences, roughly 9.9% seen once, with about 1.1% in the top ten. These data belong to a study of T-cell memory formation after mild COVID-19. This receptor was taken from a man younger than 35 who had mild COVID-19 (a few samples of this study predate the infection). Cell type and time point are not known. The source material was PBMCs or a T cell subset sorted from them (not recorded which). The rearrangement links TRBV5-1 to TRBJ2-1, with 9 bases matching TRBD2. CDR3 nucleotide sequence: TGCGCCAGCAGCTCGGAGCCTAGCGGGGCGTACAATGAGCAGTTCTTC. This gives the protein CASSSEPSGAYNEQFF.